These 26 T cell receptor beta chains were sequenced from one sample in a study of OX40 agonist ivuxolimab in advanced cancers. Clones were read by immunoSEQ multiplex PCR, and TCRdb kept only the in-frame ones, dropping some. This table holds tens of thousands of clones, 65% to 90% found once. This specimen consisted of CD4+ or CD8+ T cells sorted from blood, obtained in a trial of the OX40 agonist ivuxolimab. All receptors come from an adult with an advanced solid tumor such as melanoma, head and neck, liver or kidney cancer.

V usage is TRBV7-9 and J usage is TRBJ1-2; 8 nucleotides agree with TRBD1. The CDR3 loop spans 15 amino acids. V was pared by 7 bases and J by 6 bases, with 13 bases of the junction left unmatched. Germline V gives CDR1 SEHNR, CDR2 FQNEAQ (reference sequence). The CDR3 loop is CASNALQGGLHGYTF. The CDR3 DNA is TGTGCCAGCAACGCCCTACAGGGGGGACTACATGGCTACACCTTC.

The chain carries TRBV7-3 and TRBJ1-1; 10 bases fit TRBD1. Per germline, CDR1 SGHTA and CDR2 FQGTGA. The CDR3 runs to 15 residues. V was clipped by 5 bases and J by 3 bases; unmatched bases: 6. The CDR3 loop is CASSLRGTGDTEAFF. CDR3 sequence (DNA): TGTGCCAGCAGCCTAAGGGGGACAGGGGACACTGAAGCTTTCTTT.

The J gene is TRBJ2-3, the V gene TRBV11-2, with a possible D match to TRBD1 (5 bases). V lost 5 bases and J 1 base, leaving 16 bases between the germline ends. The CDR3 loop spans 16 amino acids. The V gene's germline CDR1 is SGHAT and CDR2 FQNNGV. In nucleotides, the CDR3 is TGTGCCAGCAGCCCTCTGGGTCAGGGCGGCACAGATACGCAGTATTTT. It translates to CASSPLGQGGTDTQYF.

The V call is TRBV4-1, the J call TRBJ1-1; D not resolved. Per the germline V gene, CDR1 is MGHRA and CDR2 is YSYEKL. The ends were cut back, 4 bases at V and 3 bases at J, with 15 bases in the middle. The CDR3 length is 15 residues. DNA for the CDR3: TGCGCCAGCAGCCGCCGAGGGTCCCAAGACACTGAAGCTTTCTTT. This translates into CASSRRGSQDTEAFF.

V usage is TRBV29-1 and J usage is TRBJ2-6; D remains ambiguous. CDR1 and CDR2 (germline): SQVTM, ANQGSEA. The CDR3 runs 13 residues. Trimming cost V 3 bases and J 3 bases, with 6 bases left between them. The DNA of the CDR3 is TGCAGCGTTGAGTTGAGTGGGGCCAACGTCCTGACTTTC. It yields the protein CSVELSGANVLTF.

The chain links TRBV9 to TRBJ2-7; 8 nucleotides align to TRBD1. The CDR3 runs 14 residues. V shed 3 bases and J 6 bases; nucleotides not matched to a gene: 8. Germline CDR1 SGDLS, CDR2 YYNGEE. The CDR3 bases are TGTGCCAGCAGCGCGTACGCGACAGGGGCCGAGCAGTACTTC. Translating gives CASSAYATGAEQYF.

This clone has a single count. The V gene is TRBV19, the J gene TRBJ2-1; D is uncertain. The CDR3 spans 14 residues. Per the germline V gene, CDR1 is LNHDA and CDR2 is SQIVND (reference sequence). Trimming removed 1 base from V and 5 bases from J, with 9 bases in between. This CDR3 is CASSIVHKHNEQFF. In DNA, the CDR3 is TGTGCCAGTAGTATAGTTCACAAACACAATGAGCAGTTCTTC.

The V and J genes are TRBV5-1 and TRBJ1-2; TRBD1 matches 7 bases. V gave up 3 bases and J gave up 1 base; unmatched junction bases: 6. This CDR3 is 15 amino acids long. Looked up from germline, CDR1 is SGHRS and CDR2 is YFSETQ. CDR3 sequence (DNA): TGCGCCAGCAGCTCGAGACAGGGAAGTAACTATGGCTACACCTTC. Its translation is CASSSRQGSNYGYTF.

The V and J genes are TRBV6-6 and TRBJ2-7, with 8 bases that match TRBD1. Germline assignment: CDR1 MNHNY and CDR2 SVGAGI (reference sequence). CDR3 length equals 14 residues. V shed 6 bases and J 0 bases; nucleotides not matched to a gene: 4. CDR3 amino acids: CASSRDRFSYEQYF. CDR3 DNA: TGTGCCAGCAGCCGGGACAGGTTCTCCTACGAGCAGTACTTC.

This clone was detected a few times. The chain has TRBV6-4 and TRBJ1-6; no reliable D call. V lost 5 bases and J 6 bases, leaving 8 bases between the germline ends. Germline V gene data show CDR1 as MRHNA and CDR2 as SNTAGT. The CDR3 extends over 13 amino acids. The CDR3 protein is CASSLELNSPLHF. In DNA form, the CDR3 reads TGTGCCAGCAGTCTCGAGCTTAATTCACCCCTCCACTTT.

The gene calls are TRBV9 and TRBJ1-4; maybe TRBD1 (6 bases). Germline V gene lookup returns CDR1 SGDLS and CDR2 YYNGEE. The CDR3 is 14 amino acids. V lost 0 bases and J 3 bases, leaving 6 bases between the germline ends. CDR3 DNA sequence: TGTGCCAGCAGCGTAGGGACAGCTAATGAAAAACTGTTTTTT. Its protein is CASSVGTANEKLFF.

V usage is TRBV5-1 and J usage is TRBJ1-1, with TRBD1 as a possible D gene (5 bases). The CDR3 covers 15 residues. Germline CDR1 reads SGHRS; CDR2 reads YFSETQ. Trimming stripped 1 base from V and 2 bases from J, with 12 bases between. The CDR3 DNA is TGCGCCAGCAGCTTGAATGGGGACTCTAACACTGAAGCTTTCTTT. Residues: CASSLNGDSNTEAFF.

The J gene is TRBJ2-6, the V gene TRBV18; D not resolved. V gave up 3 bases and J gave up 2 bases, with 8 bases separating them. The V gene's germline CDR1 is KGHSH and CDR2 LQKENI. The length of the CDR3 is 15 residues. This CDR3 is CASSPSTAGANVLTF. In DNA, the CDR3 is TGTGCCAGCTCACCGTCTACAGCTGGGGCCAACGTCCTGACTTTC.

V usage is TRBV2 and J usage is TRBJ2-1; 11 nucleotides match TRBD2. CDR1 and CDR2 from the germline V gene are SNHLY and FYNNEI. V shed 6 bases and J 8 bases; nucleotides not matched to a gene: 9. CDR3 length equals 15 residues. Here the CDR3 DNA reads TGTGCCAGCAGACAAGGACTAGCGGGCATATATGAGCAGTTCTTC. Encoded protein: CASRQGLAGIYEQFF. The whole variable domain, filled in from reference TRBV2 and TRBJ2-1, reads EPEVTQTPSHQVTQMGQEVILRCVPISNHLYFYWYRQILGQKVEFLVSFYNNEISEKSEIFDDQFSVERPDGSNFTLKIRSTKLEDSAMYFCASRQGLAGIYEQFFGPGTRLTVL.

V is TRBV5-5 and J is TRBJ1-5; 7 nucleotides line up with TRBD1. V lost 4 bases, J lost 5 bases, and 6 bases stayed unmatched. The CDR3 is 14 residues long. Germline values: CDR1 SGHKS, CDR2 YYEKEE (reference sequence). The CDR3 spells CASSQTGTDQPQHF. The CDR3, as DNA: TGTGCCAGCAGCCAGACAGGGACGGATCAGCCCCAGCATTTT.

This chain joins TRBV7-2 and TRBJ1-1; TRBD1 might be the D (5 bases). V lost 2 bases and J 4 bases, leaving 14 bases between the germline ends. In germline, CDR1 is SGHTA, CDR2 FQGNSA. This CDR3 has 15 residues. The CDR3 loop reads CASSLFAGRATEAFF. The CDR3 DNA is TGTGCCAGCAGCTTATTTGCAGGGAGGGCCACTGAAGCTTTCTTT.

The genes are TRBV6-5 and TRBJ2-3; D is ambiguous. Germline V CDR1 and CDR2: MNHEY, SVGAGI. Trimming stripped 2 bases from V and 3 bases from J, with 6 bases between. The CDR3 is 13 residues long. CDR3 region: CASSYVETDTQYF. In DNA, the CDR3 is TGTGCCAGCAGTTACGTGGAGACAGATACGCAGTATTTT.

The chain is built from TRBV28 and TRBJ2-4; 9 bases fit TRBD2. This CDR3 is 18 amino acids long. V was clipped by 5 bases and J by 9 bases; unmatched bases: 20. Germline V CDR1 and CDR2: MDHEN, SYDVKM. Written as DNA, the CDR3 is TGTGCCAGCAGTCACCACGGGGGCAGCGCGGGAGGGGCCGGCATTCAGTACTTC. Protein product: CASSHHGGSAGGAGIQYF.

CDR3 loop: CASSPPGVGYTQYF. CDR3 DNA: TGTGCCAGCAGCCCACCGGGGGTGGGGTATACGCAGTATTTT. This chain joins TRBV7-8 and TRBJ2-3; tentative D call: TRBD2 (6 bases). This CDR3 contains 14 residues. Germline V gene sequence: CDR1 SGHVS, CDR2 FQNEAQ. V was trimmed by 5 bases and J by 7 bases, leaving 16 bases between them.

As for this clone: This sample includes further DNA sequences coding for the same CDR3. The rearrangement links TRBV9 to TRBJ2-2; TRBD1 agrees at 11 bases. Germline trimming cut 0 bases from V and 7 bases from J; bases unmatched to any gene: 8. Germline CDR1 SGDLS, CDR2 YYNGEE. CDR3 size: 17 residues. Here the CDR3 DNA reads TGTGCCAGCAGCGTAGGGGGTGGACAGGGGGCAATCGGGGAGCTGTTTTTT. Translating it yields CASSVGGGQGAIGELFF.

This CDR3 is CASSPSPNRPQETQYF. In DNA, the CDR3 is TGTGCCAGCAGCCCCTCCCCCAATCGGCCACAAGAGACCCAGTACTTC. The chain is built from TRBV11-1 and TRBJ2-5; D remains ambiguous. From germline, CDR1 is SGHAT and CDR2 FQDESV (reference sequence). The CDR3 sequence is 16 residues long. V lost 5 bases to trimming and J lost 2 bases, with 18 bases between them.

This clone was observed a handful of times. The V call is TRBV7-8, the J call TRBJ2-1, with 7 positions matching TRBD2. J was trimmed by 2 bases and V by 2 bases; bases with no gene match: 9. CDR3 length: 17 amino acids. Looked up from germline, CDR1 is SGHVS and CDR2 is FQNEAQ. CDR3 DNA: TGTGCCAGCAGCTTATCCCAAATAGCGGGCCCCTACAATGAGCAGTTCTTC. Its protein product is CASSLSQIAGPYNEQFF.

V and J are TRBV2 and TRBJ2-7; 10 bases match TRBD1. This CDR3 is 13 amino acids long. V was pared by 7 bases and J by 6 bases, with 6 bases of the junction left unmatched. From germline, CDR1 is SNHLY and CDR2 FYNNEI. CDR3 loop: CASTRDRGTEQYF. The CDR3, as DNA: TGTGCCAGCACTCGGGACAGGGGTACCGAGCAGTACTTC.

The V call is TRBV9, the J call TRBJ1-4; TRBD1 aligns across 10 bases. Germline V gene sequence: CDR1 SGDLS, CDR2 YYNGEE. The CDR3 has 14 residues. Trimming cost V 5 bases and J 7 bases; bases outside gene matches: 5. In nucleotides, the CDR3 is TGTGCCAGCAGTACCGGGACAGGGGTTGAAAAACTGTTTTTT. Translated, it gives CASSTGTGVEKLFF. Variable domain in full (rest from reference TRBV9 and TRBJ1-4): DSGVTQTPKHLITATGQRVTLRCSPRSGDLSVYWYQQSLDQGLQFLIQYYNGEERAKGNILERFSAQQFPDLHSELNLSSLELGDSALYFCASSTGTGVEKLFFGSGTQLSVL.

V and J are TRBV9 and TRBJ1-4; weak D call: TRBD1 (6 bases). Germline-derived CDR1 and CDR2 are SGDLS and YYNGEE. CDR3 size: 15 residues. The ends were cut back, 4 bases at V and 5 bases at J, with 15 bases in the middle. The CDR3 coding sequence is TGTGCCAGCAGCCCCGGGGGCCAGGCCAATGAAAAACTGTTTTTT. It codes for CASSPGGQANEKLFF.

This clone was counted a single time. The chain links TRBV10-1 to TRBJ1-1, with 7 bases aligning to TRBD1. The CDR3 extends over 18 amino acids. CDR1 is WNHNN and CDR2 is SYGVQD in the germline V gene (reference sequence). Losses at the gene ends were 7 bases for V and 1 base for J; bases not matched to a gene: 18. CDR3 sequence: CASNPDPGTADSNTEAFF. The CDR3 region has the DNA TGCGCCAGCAACCCAGACCCCGGGACAGCTGACTCGAACACTGAAGCTTTCTTT.